These T cell receptor beta chains were read from a single sample in a study of T cell responses to AZD1222 COVID-19 vaccine. TCRdb keeps only in-frame clones here, not all; method: immunoSEQ multiplex PCR. This table has 150,000 to 200,000 clones, about 87% appearing once. The specimen comprised peripheral blood, sampled on day 0 of MenACWY control vaccination. The source is an adult in good health. The CDR3 runs from the conserved cysteine through the conserved F or W. D genes are given only for firm matches. Size tells how often a clone was seen (once, few, many) or the class of an expanded clone, and some rows leave it out.

- TRBJ1-1 TRBV5-4 - CASSLPGTDTEAFF TGTGCCAGCAGCTTGCCAGGGACGGACACTGAAGCTTTCTTT
- TRBJ2-7 TRBV18 few CASSPNRVSEQYF TGTGCCAGCTCACCTAACAGGGTGAGCGAGCAGTACTTC
TRBD1 TRBJ1-2 TRBV13 - CASSSTSEGARGYTF TGTGCCAGCAGCTCCACGTCCGAGGGGGCGAGGGGCTACACCTTC
- TRBJ1-5 TRBV28 - CASGILGAVQPQHF TGTGCCAGCGGGATACTCGGAGCGGTCCAGCCCCAGCATTTT
- TRBJ1-6 TRBV7-2 few CASSLAGFGGPDNSPLHF TGTGCCAGCAGCTTAGCGGGCTTCGGGGGGCCGGATAATTCACCCCTCCACTTT
- TRBJ1-2 TRBV3-1/TRBV3-2 once CASSPTSFYGYTF TGTGCCAGCAGCCCAACTTCGTTCTATGGCTACACCTTC
TRBD1 TRBJ2-7 TRBV7-2 - CASSPSGQAFYEQYF TGTGCCAGCAGTCCCTCGGGACAGGCCTTCTACGAGCAGTACTTC
- TRBJ2-7 TRBV2 - CASSDRQEQYF TGTGCCAGCAGTGACCGACAGGAGCAGTACTTC
- TRBJ2-7 TRBV18 - CASSPPYTSYEQYF TGTGCCAGCTCACCACCATACACATCCTACGAGCAGTACTTC
- TRBJ1-6 TRBV28 once CASSAPEGMVSGGNSPLHF TGTGCCAGCAGTGCCCCTGAGGGGATGGTGAGTGGGGGGAATTCACCCCTCCACTTT
TRBD2 TRBJ2-1 TRBV5-4 - CASSLRLAEVDEQFF TGTGCCAGCAGCTTGAGACTAGCGGAGGTGGACGAGCAGTTCTTC
- TRBJ2-7 TRBV28 - CASTTGTQEYF TGTGCCAGCACTACCGGGACACAAGAGTACTTC
- TRBJ2-5 TRBV20-1 - CSWRWGETQYF TGCAGTTGGAGATGGGGAGAGACCCAGTACTTC
- TRBJ1-2 TRBV9 - CASSLLKGGYTF TGTGCCAGCAGCCTCCTGAAGGGTGGCTACACCTTC
- TRBJ1-3 TRBV28 - CASSLGTLDTIYF TGTGCCAGCAGCCTAGGGACCTTAGACACCATATATTTT
- TRBJ1-1 TRBV5-8 once CASSRRGTGREAFF TGTGCCAGCAGCCGTCGAGGGACCGGTAGGGAAGCTTTCTTT